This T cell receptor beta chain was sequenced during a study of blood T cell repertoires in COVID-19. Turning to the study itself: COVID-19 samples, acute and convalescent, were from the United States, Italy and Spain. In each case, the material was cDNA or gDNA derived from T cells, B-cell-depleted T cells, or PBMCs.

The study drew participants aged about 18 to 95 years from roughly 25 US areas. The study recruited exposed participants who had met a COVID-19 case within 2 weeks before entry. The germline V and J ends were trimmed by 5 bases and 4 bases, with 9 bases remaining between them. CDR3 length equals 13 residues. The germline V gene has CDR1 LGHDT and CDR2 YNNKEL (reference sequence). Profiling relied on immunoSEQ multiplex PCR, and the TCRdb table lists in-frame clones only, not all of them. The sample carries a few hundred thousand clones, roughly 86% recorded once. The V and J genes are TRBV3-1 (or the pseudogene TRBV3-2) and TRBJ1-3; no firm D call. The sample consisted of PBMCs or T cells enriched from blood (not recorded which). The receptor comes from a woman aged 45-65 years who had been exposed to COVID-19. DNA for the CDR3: TGTGCCAGCAGCTTTATACGGGGAAACACCATATATTTT. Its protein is CASSFIRGNTIYF.